This T cell receptor (beta chain) was captured in a study of tumor and adjacent non-tumor tissue in lung cancer. Study as a whole: The patients, around 11 men and about 5 women, were about 31 to 76 with stage I to III disease. Findings of the study overall: Tumor repertoires had a smaller top 100 clone share than normal lung. TCR diversity was significantly greater in tumor than normal lung tissue.

CDR1 and CDR2 from the germline V gene are WNHNN and SYGVQD (reference sequence). The CDR3 loop spans 15 amino acids. The V and J ends lost 3 bases and 1 base, in that order; junction bases with no gene match: 3. The template was RNA from unsorted bulk tissue. The normal lung tissue was taken more than 3 cm from the tumor edge. Donors were chemotherapy-naive, newly diagnosed lung cancer surgical patients in China, August–late 2014. Three rounds of nested PCR, following a modified ARM-PCR protocol, produced the TCRbeta library. TCRdb used MiXCR to reprocess the multiplex PCR reads, holding one entry per CDR3 protein. The sample shows some 99,000 distinct CDR3 sequences, 60% to 70% of them seen only once. A remark on this clonotype: Antigen: not known. A read error may be the cause here, since a much bigger clone is one base away.

Sample: distant non-tumor lung tissue. The chain has TRBV10-1 and TRBJ2-3; 8 bases fit TRBD2. The sequence derives from a man in his 60s with non-small cell lung cancer. Written as DNA, the CDR3 is TGCGCCAGCAGTGATCAGCGGGGGTGCACAGATACGCAGTATTTT. Translating it yields CASSDQRGCTDTQYF.